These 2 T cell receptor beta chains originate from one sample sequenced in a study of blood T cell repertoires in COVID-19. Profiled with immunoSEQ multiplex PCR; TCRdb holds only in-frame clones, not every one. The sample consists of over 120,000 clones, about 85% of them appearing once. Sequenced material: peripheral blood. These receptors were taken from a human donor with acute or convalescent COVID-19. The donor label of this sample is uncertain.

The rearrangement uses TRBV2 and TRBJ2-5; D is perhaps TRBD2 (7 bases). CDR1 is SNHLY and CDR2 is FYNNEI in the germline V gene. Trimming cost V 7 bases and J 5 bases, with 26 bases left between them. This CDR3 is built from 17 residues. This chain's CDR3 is CASKRERGGGPRETQYF. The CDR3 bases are TGTGCCAGCAAGCGGGAACGAGGAGGGGGGCCGAGGGAGACCCAGTACTTC. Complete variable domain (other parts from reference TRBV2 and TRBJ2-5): EPEVTQTPSHQVTQMGQEVILRCVPISNHLYFYWYRQILGQKVEFLVSFYNNEISEKSEIFDDQFSVERPDGSNFTLKIRSTKLEDSAMYFCASKRERGGGPRETQYFGPGTRLLVL.

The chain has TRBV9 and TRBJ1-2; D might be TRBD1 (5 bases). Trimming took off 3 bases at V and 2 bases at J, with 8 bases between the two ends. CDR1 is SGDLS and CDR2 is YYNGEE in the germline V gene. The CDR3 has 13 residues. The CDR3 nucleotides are TGTGCCAGCAGCGGTGACAGAAACTATGGCTACACCTTC. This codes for CASSGDRNYGYTF.